The entry that follows covers one T cell receptor beta chain sequence. No antigen is known for it. With V trimmed by 4 bases and J by 4 bases, 9 bases remained unmatched. Germline CDR1 and CDR2: DFQATT and SNEGSKA (reference sequence). This CDR3 region has 17 residues. This sample is part of a study of identical twins. With template switching, a universal primer site was added, and the cDNA carried unique molecular identifiers. MiXCR, run by TCRdb on the 5' RACE reads, gives a single entry per CDR3 protein. Among some 500,000 distinct CDR3 sequences listed, around 9.6% were seen once. Study-wide findings and caveats: Cord blood's abundant beta clonotypes had fewer insertions, unlike memory repertoires. Out-of-frame TCR alpha sharing in monozygotic twins exceeded recombination model predictions.

Separately, the same data were catalogued under a study of yellow fever vaccine responses in identical twins.

Sequenced: PBMCs. The chain joins TRBV20-1 to TRBJ2-2, with 13 positions matching TRBD2. The sequence came from a woman younger than 30 in good health. The CDR3 is CSATQRTSGRFTGELFF. The DNA for the CDR3 is TGCAGTGCTACCCAACGGACTAGCGGGAGATTCACCGGGGAGCTGTTTTTT.